One and the same sample provided the 31 T cell receptor beta chains below, sequenced in a study of cytomegalovirus exposure and HLA in healthy donors. Primers for the PCR totalled 60 Vbeta and 13 Jbeta. Some clones are missing from TCRdb's copy, which holds only in-frame ones; the method was immunoSEQ multiplex PCR. The sample shows more than 110,000 clones, over 70% of them seen only once. The sample consisted of PBMCs. These receptors were obtained from a man aged 40-49 years in good health and CMV-seropositive.

The chain employs TRBV19 and TRBJ1-3; TRBD1 matches at 9 bases. The germline V gene encodes CDR1 LNHDA and CDR2 SQIVND (reference sequence). The CDR3 is 18 amino acids. The V and J ends lost 5 bases and 1 base, in that order; junction bases with no gene match: 12. The CDR3 here is CASSYRTGELMSGNTIYF. The DNA for the CDR3 is TGTGCCAGTAGTTACAGGACAGGGGAATTAATGTCTGGAAACACCATATATTTT.

V gene TRBV6-4 combines with J gene TRBJ2-7; 8 nucleotides line up with TRBD1. CDR3 length equals 13 residues. V was pared by 4 bases and J by 5 bases, with 4 bases of the junction left unmatched. Per the germline V gene, CDR1 is MRHNA and CDR2 is SNTAGT. CDR3 amino acids: CASSVTGEHEQYF. Here the CDR3 DNA reads TGTGCCAGCAGTGTGACAGGGGAGCACGAGCAGTACTTC.

The CDR3 protein is CASSLHPDRKAFF. CDR3 in DNA: TGTGCCAGCAGCCTACATCCGGACAGGAAAGCTTTCTTT. The chain links TRBV11-2 to TRBJ1-1, with TRBD1 identical over 7 bases. Germline assignment: CDR1 SGHAT and CDR2 FQNNGV. The junction had 9 bases not matched to a gene; V was cut back by 5 bases and J by 9 bases. The CDR3 spans 13 residues.

The rearrangement joins TRBV14 to TRBJ2-3, with TRBD2 matching 9 bases. V shed 1 base and J 2 bases; nucleotides not matched to a gene: 4. This CDR3 spans 16 amino acids. Per germline, CDR1 SGHDN and CDR2 FVKESK. The CDR3 protein is CASSQVLAGATDTQYF. CDR3 nucleotides: TGTGCCAGCAGCCAAGTGTTAGCGGGGGCCACAGATACGCAGTATTTT.

CDR3 sequence: CASSSTGNGYTF. For the CDR3, the DNA is TGTGCCAGCAGTTCGACAGGGAATGGCTACACCTTC. The chain combines TRBV6-5 with TRBJ1-2, with TRBD1 matching over 7 bases. The CDR3 extends over 12 amino acids. Germline assignment: CDR1 MNHEY and CDR2 SVGAGI. The J segment lost 6 bases and the V segment lost 4 bases, leaving 2 bases of the junction unmatched.

The chain couples TRBV19 to TRBJ1-2; the match to TRBD1 covers 8 bases. Germline V gene sequence: CDR1 LNHDA, CDR2 SQIVND (reference sequence). The CDR3 is made up of 15 amino acids. V was pared by 5 bases and J by 0 bases, with 5 bases of the junction left unmatched. The DNA for the CDR3 is TGTGCCAGTAGTGGGACAGGCCGAGCTAACTATGGCTACACCTTC. This translates into CASSGTGRANYGYTF.

The chain uses TRBV7-2 and TRBJ1-2, with D unresolved. The V and J ends lost 4 bases and 4 bases respectively, with 13 bases between them. The CDR3 is made up of 14 amino acids. CDR1 is SGHTA and CDR2 is FQGNSA in the germline V gene. This CDR3 reads CASSSNLNTYGYTF. CDR3 coding DNA: TGTGCCAGCAGCTCAAATTTAAACACCTATGGCTACACCTTC.

The CDR3 bases are TGTGCCAGCAGCTTTCTGCCGCGGGGGCTTCCCAACTATGGCTACACCTTC. This translates into CASSFLPRGLPNYGYTF. The rearrangement uses TRBV5-8 and TRBJ1-2; tentative D call: TRBD1 (6 bases). With 2 bases removed from V and 2 bases from J, the gap between germline ends came to 19 bases. The germline CDR1 and CDR2 sequences are SGHTS and YDEGEE. This CDR3 is 17 amino acids long.

The chain recombines TRBV18 with TRBJ1-3, with a weak D call TRBD1 (6 bases). This CDR3 has 16 residues. V was shortened by 3 bases and J by 1 base, with 13 bases between the two germline ends. Germline CDR1 and CDR2: KGHSH and LQKENI. CDR3 in DNA: TGTGCCAGCTCACCCCTGCCCGACAGGTCTGGAAACACCATATATTTT. Translating it yields CASSPLPDRSGNTIYF.

The V and J genes are TRBV11-3 and TRBJ1-1; D is perhaps TRBD1 (6 bases). The CDR3 loop spans 13 amino acids. Germline CDR1 SGHNT, CDR2 YENEEA. V was pared by 6 bases and J by 0 bases, with 8 bases between. As DNA, the CDR3 is TGTGCCAGCAGGGGACACCTGAACACTGAAGCTTTCTTT. This translates into CASRGHLNTEAFF.

The chain couples TRBV13 to TRBJ2-5; maybe TRBD2 (5 bases). The CDR3 has 13 amino acids. Germline CDR1 reads PRHDT; CDR2 reads FYEKMQ (reference sequence). V lost 5 bases and J lost 11, with 18 bases in between. Here the CDR3 reads CASSIGRAWEQYF. In nucleotides, the CDR3 is TGTGCCAGCAGCATCGGACGGGCATGGGAGCAGTACTTC.

This chain uses TRBV7-2 with TRBJ1-5; the D gene is possibly TRBD1 (6 bases). Germline CDR1 and CDR2: SGHTA and FQGNSA. The CDR3 extends over 16 amino acids. V lost 0 bases and J 4 bases, leaving 13 bases between the germline ends. The CDR3 loop is CASSLARTEPNQPQHF. CDR3 DNA sequence: TGTGCCAGCAGCTTAGCGCGGACAGAACCTAATCAGCCCCAGCATTTT.

The chain recombines TRBV2 with TRBJ2-1; TRBD1 matches 7 bases. The CDR3 contains 17 residues. The J segment lost 0 bases and the V segment lost 5 bases, leaving 10 bases of the junction unmatched. The germline V gene encodes CDR1 SNHLY and CDR2 FYNNEI. The DNA for the CDR3 is TGTGCCAGCAGTTCTACAGGGGCGGGCAGCTCCTACAATGAGCAGTTCTTC. Amino acids: CASSSTGAGSSYNEQFF.

The gene calls are TRBV18 and TRBJ1-1, with a weak D call TRBD1 (5 bases). Germline lookup yields CDR1 KGHSH and CDR2 LQKENI. Trimming pared 4 bases from V and 0 bases from J, leaving 12 bases between. The CDR3 sequence is 15 residues long. For the CDR3, the DNA is TGTGCCAGCTCACTAAGGACAACGATGAACACTGAAGCTTTCTTT. Translating it yields CASSLRTTMNTEAFF.

This clone showed up just a few times. CDR3 region: CASSPDTPDRGKETQYF. CDR3 bases: TGTGCCAGTAGTCCAGATACCCCAGACAGGGGGAAAGAGACCCAGTACTTC. This chain links TRBV19 with TRBJ2-5, with TRBD1 identical over 9 bases. Germline CDR1 and CDR2: LNHDA and SQIVND (reference sequence). The CDR3 loop spans 17 amino acids. The ends lost 5 bases at V and 3 bases at J; junction bases unmatched: 13. The whole variable domain, filled in from reference TRBV19 and TRBJ2-5, reads DGGITQSPKYLFRKEGQNVTLSCEQNLNHDAMYWYRQDPGQGLRLIYYSQIVNDFQKGDIAEGYSVSREKKESFPLTVTSAQKNPTAFYLCASSPDTPDRGKETQYFGPGTRLLVL.

The V call is TRBV19, the J call TRBJ1-1; D is uncertain. CDR1 and CDR2 from the germline V gene are LNHDA and SQIVND (reference sequence). The CDR3 loop spans 14 amino acids. Between the trimmed V and J ends, which lost 3 bases and 3 bases, there was a span of 11 bases. CDR3: CASSMKLTYTEAFF. CDR3 DNA sequence: TGTGCCAGTAGTATGAAACTTACGTACACTGAAGCTTTCTTT.

The chain is built from TRBV10-3 and TRBJ2-7; 7 positions agree with TRBD1. Trimming removed 0 bases from V and 12 bases from J; junction bases left unmatched: 8. CDR1 and CDR2 from the germline V gene are ENHRY and SYGVKD. CDR3 length: 13 amino acids. In DNA form, the CDR3 reads TGTGCCATCAGTGAGTCGGTTGGGACAGCCTCGTACTTC. Translating it yields CAISESVGTASYF.

The chain is built from TRBV2 and TRBJ2-7, with 7 bases that match TRBD1. CDR3 size: 14 residues. Germline trimming cut 7 bases from V and 2 bases from J; bases unmatched to any gene: 8. Germline-derived CDR1 and CDR2 are SNHLY and FYNNEI. The CDR3 DNA sequence: TGTGCCAGCAAAGCCCTGGGACAGCCCTACGAGCAGTACTTC. Translated: CASKALGQPYEQYF.

The genes are TRBV19 and TRBJ1-5, with 7 bases lining up with TRBD1. CDR1 and CDR2 (germline): LNHDA, SQIVND (reference sequence). CDR3 size: 17 residues. V was pared by 4 bases and J by 2 bases, with 11 bases of the junction left unmatched. The CDR3, as DNA: TGTGCCAGTAGTAAGGCAGGGGGTTTGGTCCGCAATCAGCCCCAGCATTTT. Amino acid sequence: CASSKAGGLVRNQPQHF.

The rearrangement uses TRBV5-6 and TRBJ2-7; tentatively, D is TRBD2 (5 bases). CDR3 length equals 16 residues. From germline, CDR1 is SGHDT and CDR2 YYEEEE. Between the trimmed V and J ends, which lost 0 bases and 4 bases, there was a span of 17 bases. The CDR3 DNA sequence: TGTGCCAGCAGCTTGGGGGGAAGGGTAGAGGGATACGAGCAGTACTTC. Encoded protein: CASSLGGRVEGYEQYF.

The J gene is TRBJ2-4, the V gene TRBV19; 7 nucleotides agree with TRBD1. The CDR3 runs 17 residues. The V and J ends lost 1 base and 7 bases, in that order; junction bases with no gene match: 13. The V gene's germline CDR1 is LNHDA and CDR2 SQIVND (reference sequence). The CDR3 sequence is CASSIGFGQVPTNIQYF. CDR3 DNA sequence: TGTGCCAGTAGTATAGGTTTTGGACAGGTTCCAACTAACATTCAGTACTTC.

The V and J genes are TRBV16 and TRBJ2-1, with TRBD2 matching 10 bases. The germline gives CDR1 KGHSY, CDR2 FQNENV. This CDR3 is 16 amino acids long. With 2 bases clipped from V and 3 bases from J, the junction kept 4 bases outside the gene matches. The DNA for the CDR3 is TGTGCCAGCAGCCAAGGGCCTAGCGGGAGCTACAATGAGCAGTTCTTC. Amino acid sequence: CASSQGPSGSYNEQFF. The entire variable domain, with the rest obtained from reference TRBV16 and TRBJ2-1, is as follows: GEEVAQTPKHLVRGEGQKAKLYCAPIKGHSYVFWYQQVLKNEFKFLISFQNENVFDETGMPKERFSAKCLPNSPCSLEIQATKLEDSAVYFCASSQGPSGSYNEQFFGPGTRLTVL.

The chain recombines TRBV2 with TRBJ2-3; 10 positions agree with TRBD1. With V trimmed by 5 bases and J by 6 bases, 8 bases remained unmatched. The CDR3 has 15 amino acids. Germline V gene lookup returns CDR1 SNHLY and CDR2 FYNNEI. As DNA, the CDR3 is TGTGCCAGCAGTCGGGACAGGGGCGCCGTGGATACGCAGTATTTT. Translation gives CASSRDRGAVDTQYF.

The chain employs TRBV5-1 and TRBJ2-1; 13 positions match TRBD2. The CDR3 loop spans 17 amino acids. Germline loops: CDR1 SGHRS, CDR2 YFSETQ. The V gene end was trimmed by 0 bases and the J gene end by 6 bases; junction bases not matched to a gene: 6. The CDR3 loop is CASSLGGLAGTGNEQFF. CDR3 sequence (DNA): TGCGCCAGCAGCTTGGGGGGACTAGCGGGAACCGGCAATGAGCAGTTCTTC.

The chain is built from TRBV19 and TRBJ1-1; D may be TRBD1 (6 bases). Germline V gene lookup returns CDR1 LNHDA and CDR2 SQIVND (reference sequence). V dropped 6 bases and J dropped 0 bases, with 17 bases sitting between them. CDR3 length: 16 residues. The CDR3 is CASSPQGTIMNTEAFF. CDR3 DNA sequence: TGTGCCAGTAGCCCTCAGGGGACAATCATGAACACTGAAGCTTTCTTT.

The CDR3 reads CASSVNPPDEQFF. As DNA, the CDR3 is TGTGCCAGCAGCGTGAACCCTCCGGATGAGCAGTTCTTC. The gene calls are TRBV9 and TRBJ2-1, with D uncertain. V was pared by 2 bases and J by 8 bases, with 11 bases between. There are 13 residues in the CDR3. Germline V gene lookup returns CDR1 SGDLS and CDR2 YYNGEE.

The chain carries TRBV2 and TRBJ1-1; the match to TRBD1 covers 8 bases. Germline CDR1 reads SNHLY; CDR2 reads FYNNEI. J lost 1 base, V lost 7 bases, and 8 bases had no gene match. The CDR3 is 15 amino acids. The CDR3 bases are TGTGCCAGCACCCGCAGGGGGCCCAAGAACACTGAAGCTTTCTTT. This gives the protein CASTRRGPKNTEAFF.

The genes are TRBV5-1 and TRBJ2-3, with 9 bases fitting TRBD2. Germline CDR1 is SGHRS and CDR2 is YFSETQ. V gave up 1 base and J gave up 0 bases; unmatched junction bases: 9. This CDR3 is 18 amino acids long. The CDR3 reads CASSLSLLAGPSTDTQYF. DNA of the CDR3: TGCGCCAGCAGCTTGTCTCTCCTAGCGGGGCCTAGCACAGATACGCAGTATTTT. Looking up the rest from reference TRBV5-1 and TRBJ2-3 gives the full variable domain: KAGVTQTPRYLIKTRGQQVTLSCSPISGHRSVSWYQQTPGQGLQFLFEYFSETQRNKGNFPGRFSGRQFSNSRSEMNVSTLELGDSALYLCASSLSLLAGPSTDTQYFGPGTRLTVL.

The rearrangement joins TRBV10-3 to TRBJ2-7; 9 nucleotides align to TRBD1. The length of the CDR3 is 14 residues. Germline V gene lookup returns CDR1 ENHRY and CDR2 SYGVKD. With 6 bases clipped from V and 6 bases from J, the junction kept 9 bases outside the gene matches. The DNA of the CDR3 is TGTGCCATCAGCCCGGGACAGGGACAGCCCGAGCAGTACTTC. It is translated as CAISPGQGQPEQYF.

The V and J genes are TRBV14 and TRBJ2-7; TRBD2 is a possible D gene (6 bases). V was pared by 4 bases and J by 1 base, with 14 bases between. In germline, CDR1 is SGHDN, CDR2 FVKESK. CDR3 length: 15 residues. The CDR3 is CASSPTDYPSYEQYF. The CDR3 region has the DNA TGTGCCAGCAGCCCTACGGACTACCCATCCTACGAGCAGTACTTC.

The rearrangement uses TRBV5-1 and TRBJ1-5, with D tentatively TRBD1 (6 bases). CDR3 length: 14 residues. Germline CDR1 is SGHRS and CDR2 is YFSETQ. Trimming shortened V by 1 base and J by 3 bases, and 8 bases separated the two germline ends. In nucleotides, the CDR3 is TGCGCCAGCAGCTTGTGGGGGCCCAATCAGCCCCAGCATTTT. Its translation: CASSLWGPNQPQHF.